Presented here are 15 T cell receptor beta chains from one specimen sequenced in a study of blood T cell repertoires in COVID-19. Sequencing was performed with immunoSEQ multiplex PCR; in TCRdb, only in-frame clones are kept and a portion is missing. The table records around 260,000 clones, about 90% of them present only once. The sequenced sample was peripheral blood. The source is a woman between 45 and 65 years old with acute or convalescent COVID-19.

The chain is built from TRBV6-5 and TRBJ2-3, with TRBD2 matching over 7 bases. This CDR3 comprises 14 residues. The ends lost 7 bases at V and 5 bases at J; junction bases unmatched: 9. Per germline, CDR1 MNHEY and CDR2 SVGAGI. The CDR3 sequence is CASTRDYAKDTQYF. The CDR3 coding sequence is TGTGCCAGCACCCGGGACTACGCGAAAGATACGCAGTATTTT.

CDR3 sequence: CASSPTDTYLSYEQYF. The CDR3 coding sequence is TGTGCCAGCAGCCCAACCGACACGTACCTATCCTACGAGCAGTACTTC. J is TRBJ2-7 and V is TRBV7-2; D is uncertain. Germline CDR1 is SGHTA and CDR2 is FQGNSA. The length of the CDR3 is 16 residues. Trimming removed 5 bases from V and 1 base from J, with 18 bases in between. The full variable domain, its missing parts supplied by reference TRBV7-2 and TRBJ2-7, is GAGVSQSPSNKVTEKGKDVELRCDPISGHTALYWYRQSLGQGLEFLIYFQGNSAPDKSGLPSDRFSAERTGGSVSTLTIQRTQQEDSAVYLCASSPTDTYLSYEQYFGPGTRLTVT.

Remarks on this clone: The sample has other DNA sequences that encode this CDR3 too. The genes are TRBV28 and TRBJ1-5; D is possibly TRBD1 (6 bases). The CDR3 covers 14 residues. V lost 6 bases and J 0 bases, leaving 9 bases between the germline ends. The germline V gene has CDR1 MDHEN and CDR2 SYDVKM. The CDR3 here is CASSLGGSNQPQHF. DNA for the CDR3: TGTGCCAGCAGCCTAGGGGGTAGCAATCAGCCCCAGCATTTT.

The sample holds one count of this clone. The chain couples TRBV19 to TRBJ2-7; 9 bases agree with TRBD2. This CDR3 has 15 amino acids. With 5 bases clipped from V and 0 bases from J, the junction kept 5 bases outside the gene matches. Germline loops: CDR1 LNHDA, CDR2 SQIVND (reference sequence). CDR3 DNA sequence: TGTGCCAGTAGTGTTACTAGCGGGTACTCCTACGAGCAGTACTTC. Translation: CASSVTSGYSYEQYF.

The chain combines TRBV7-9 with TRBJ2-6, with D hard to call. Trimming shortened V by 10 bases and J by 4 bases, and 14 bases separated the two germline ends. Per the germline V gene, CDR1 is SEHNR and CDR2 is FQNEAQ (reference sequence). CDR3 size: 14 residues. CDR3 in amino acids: CANVALLGANVLTF. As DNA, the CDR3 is TGTGCCAACGTAGCTCTCCTGGGGGCCAACGTCCTGACTTTC.

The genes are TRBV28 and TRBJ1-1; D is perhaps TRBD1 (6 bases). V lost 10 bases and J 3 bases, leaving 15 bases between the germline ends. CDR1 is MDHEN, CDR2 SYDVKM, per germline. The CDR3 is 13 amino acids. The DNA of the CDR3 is TGTGCCACCGGAACCGGGACATACACTGAAGCTTTCTTT. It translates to CATGTGTYTEAFF.

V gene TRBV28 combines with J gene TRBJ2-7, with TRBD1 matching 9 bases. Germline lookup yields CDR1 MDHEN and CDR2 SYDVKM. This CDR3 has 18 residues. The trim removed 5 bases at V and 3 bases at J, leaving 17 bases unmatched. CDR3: CASSPPGQGSGFGYEQYF. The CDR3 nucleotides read TGTGCCAGCAGTCCGCCGGGACAGGGTTCGGGGTTTGGCTACGAGCAGTACTTC.

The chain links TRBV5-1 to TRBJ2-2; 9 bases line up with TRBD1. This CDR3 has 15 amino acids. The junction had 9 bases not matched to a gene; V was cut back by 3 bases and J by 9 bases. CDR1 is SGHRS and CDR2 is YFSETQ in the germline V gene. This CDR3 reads CASSSQGARSRELFF. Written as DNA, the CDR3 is TGCGCCAGCAGCTCACAGGGGGCGAGGAGCCGGGAGCTGTTTTTT.

CDR3: CASRDSGRNNEQFF. CDR3 sequence (DNA): TGCGCCAGCAGAGATTCCGGGAGGAACAATGAGCAGTTCTTC. The V and J genes are TRBV4-1 and TRBJ2-1; 7 bases fit TRBD2. This CDR3 contains 14 residues. Per the germline V gene, CDR1 is MGHRA and CDR2 is YSYEKL. V was pared by 6 bases and J by 5 bases, with 7 bases of the junction left unmatched.

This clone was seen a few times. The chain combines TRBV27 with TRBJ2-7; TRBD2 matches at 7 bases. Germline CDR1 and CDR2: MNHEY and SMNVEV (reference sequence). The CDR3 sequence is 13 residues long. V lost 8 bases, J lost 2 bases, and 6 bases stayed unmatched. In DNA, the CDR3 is TGTGCCAGCCGAACTAGCGTTCCCTACGAGCAGTACTTC. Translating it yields CASRTSVPYEQYF.

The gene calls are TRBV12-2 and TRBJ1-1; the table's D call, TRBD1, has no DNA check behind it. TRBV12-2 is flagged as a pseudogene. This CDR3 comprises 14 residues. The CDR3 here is CASRPRDRGKEAFF. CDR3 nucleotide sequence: TGTGCAAGTCGCCCCCGGGACAGGGGAAAAGAAGCTTTCTTT.

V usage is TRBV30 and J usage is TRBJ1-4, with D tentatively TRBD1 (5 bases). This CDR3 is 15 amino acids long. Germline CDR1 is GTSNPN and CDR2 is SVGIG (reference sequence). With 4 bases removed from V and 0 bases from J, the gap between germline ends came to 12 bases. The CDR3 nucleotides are TGTGCCTGGAAGGGGTCCCCCGCAACTAATGAAAAACTGTTTTTT. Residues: CAWKGSPATNEKLFF.

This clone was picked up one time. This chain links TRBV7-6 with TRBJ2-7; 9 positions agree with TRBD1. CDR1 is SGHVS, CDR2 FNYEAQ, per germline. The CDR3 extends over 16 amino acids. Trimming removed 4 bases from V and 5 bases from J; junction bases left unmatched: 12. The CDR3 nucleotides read TGTGCCAGCAGCTCACTTATGGGGACAGGGCGGGACGAGCAGTACTTC. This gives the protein CASSSLMGTGRDEQYF. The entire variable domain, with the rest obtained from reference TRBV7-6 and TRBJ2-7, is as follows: GAGVSQSPRYKVTKRGQDVALRCDPISGHVSLYWYRQALGQGPEFLTYFNYEAQQDKSGLPNDRFSAERPEGSISTLTIQRTEQRDSAMYRCASSSLMGTGRDEQYFGPGTRLTVT.

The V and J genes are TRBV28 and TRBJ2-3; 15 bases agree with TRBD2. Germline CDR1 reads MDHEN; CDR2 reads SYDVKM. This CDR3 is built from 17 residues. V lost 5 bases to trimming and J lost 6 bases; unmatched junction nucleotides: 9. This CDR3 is CASSPPGLAGGADTQYF. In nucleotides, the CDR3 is TGTGCCAGCAGTCCCCCCGGACTAGCGGGAGGGGCGGATACGCAGTATTTT.

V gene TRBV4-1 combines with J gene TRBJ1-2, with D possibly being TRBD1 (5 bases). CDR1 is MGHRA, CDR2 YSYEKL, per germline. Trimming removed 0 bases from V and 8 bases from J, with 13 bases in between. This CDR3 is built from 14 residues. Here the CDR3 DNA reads TGCGCCAGCAGCCAAGACGCAGGGATCTCGGGCTACACCTTC. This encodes CASSQDAGISGYTF.